One T cell receptor (beta chain) is described in this entry. This entry belongs to a study of blood T cell repertoires in COVID-19. Across the whole study: The United States, Italy and Spain supplied acute and convalescent COVID-19 samples. The analysed material was cDNA or gDNA that came from T cells, B-cell-depleted T cells, or PBMCs.

Per germline, CDR1 MNHEY and CDR2 SMNVEV (reference sequence). Trimming took 3 bases from V and 5 from J, leaving 13 bases between them. The CDR3 totals 14 residues. Original processing notes: The authors estimated nucleated cell counts from reference gene primer amplification. Only in-frame clones appear in the TCRdb table, and some are missing; sequencing was by immunoSEQ multiplex PCR. The V and J calls and clone size were taken over from that table, and D and trimming were inferred from the DNA. The data contain about 270,000 clones, about nine tenths of them seen just once; the ten biggest clones take up over 7.5%.

This TCR derives from a middle-aged man who had recovered from COVID-19. Sequencing was done on a sample of peripheral blood. This chain connects TRBV27 to TRBJ1-1; no definite D call. The CDR3: CASSFGRGGTEAFF. Written as DNA, the CDR3 is TGTGCCAGCAGTTTTGGGAGAGGAGGGACTGAAGCTTTCTTT.